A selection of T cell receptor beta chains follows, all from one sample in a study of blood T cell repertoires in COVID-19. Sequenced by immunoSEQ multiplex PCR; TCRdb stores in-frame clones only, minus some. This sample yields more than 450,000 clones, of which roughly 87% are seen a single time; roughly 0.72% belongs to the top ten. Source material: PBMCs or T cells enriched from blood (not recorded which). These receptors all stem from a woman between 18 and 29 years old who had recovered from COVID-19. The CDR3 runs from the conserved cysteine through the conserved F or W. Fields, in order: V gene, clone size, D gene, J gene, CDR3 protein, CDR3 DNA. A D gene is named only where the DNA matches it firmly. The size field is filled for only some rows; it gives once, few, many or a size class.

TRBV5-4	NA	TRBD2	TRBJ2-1	CASSSPGLAVISSYNEQFF	TGTGCCAGCAGCTCTCCGGGACTAGCGGTGATAAGCTCCTACAATGAGCAGTTCTTC
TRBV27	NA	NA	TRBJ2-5	CASSSAVQGRETQYF	TGTGCCAGCAGTTCCGCAGTTCAGGGGAGAGAGACCCAGTACTTC
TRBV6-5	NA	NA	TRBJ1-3	CASSSTPEEGNTIYF	TGTGCCAGCAGTTCCACACCCGAGGAAGGAAACACCATATATTTT
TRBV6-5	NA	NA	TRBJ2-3	CASGWGGRDTQYF	TGTGCCAGCGGCTGGGGGGGCCGCGATACGCAGTATTTT
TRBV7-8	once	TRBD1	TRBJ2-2	CASSLGQGYNTGELFF	TGTGCCAGCAGCTTGGGACAGGGCTATAACACCGGGGAGCTGTTTTTT
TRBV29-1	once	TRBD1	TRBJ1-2	CSARTGGKTNYGYTF	TGCAGCGCGAGGACAGGGGGTAAAACTAACTATGGCTACACCTTC
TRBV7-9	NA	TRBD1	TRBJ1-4	CASSSTGTGEKLFF	TGTGCCAGCAGCTCGACAGGGACGGGGGAAAAACTGTTTTTT
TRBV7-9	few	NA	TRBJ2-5	CASSPGAAGTQYF	TGTGCCAGCAGCCCAGGGGCGGCGGGGACCCAGTACTTC
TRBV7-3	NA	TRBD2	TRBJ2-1	CASSLTSGAYNEQFF	TGTGCCAGCAGCTTAACAAGCGGGGCCTACAATGAGCAGTTCTTC
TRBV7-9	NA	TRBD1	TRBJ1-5	CASSLARSGGGAQQPQHF	TGTGCCAGCAGCTTAGCGCGTTCAGGAGGGGGCGCGCAACAGCCCCAGCATTTT
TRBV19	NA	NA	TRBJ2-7	CASSMFDSPSYEQYF	TGTGCCAGTAGTATGTTCGACTCCCCCTCCTACGAGCAGTACTTC
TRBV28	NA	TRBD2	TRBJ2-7	CASSFFARAGEMKQYF	TGTGCCAGCAGTTTCTTCGCTCGGGCGGGGGAGATGAAGCAGTACTTC
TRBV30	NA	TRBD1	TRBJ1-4	CAWSPDRGDEKLFF	TGTGCCTGGAGTCCCGACAGGGGGGATGAAAAACTGTTTTTT
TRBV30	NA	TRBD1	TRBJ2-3	CAWSPSTGLGPF	TGTGCCTGGAGTCCTTCGACAGGGCTAGGCCCTTTT
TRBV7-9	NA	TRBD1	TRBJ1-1	CASSWNRGLETEAFF	TGTGCCAGCAGCTGGAATAGGGGGCTCGAGACTGAAGCTTTCTTT
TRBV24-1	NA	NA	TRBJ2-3	CATSAPPARGGTDTQYF	TGTGCCACCAGTGCCCCCCCCGCCAGGGGAGGCACAGATACGCAGTATTTT
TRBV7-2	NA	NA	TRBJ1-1	CASSPRATRAFF	TGTGCCAGCAGCCCCCGCGCGACGAGGGCTTTCTTT
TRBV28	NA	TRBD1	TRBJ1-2	CASSLPPGGGFTNYGYTF	TGTGCCAGCAGTTTACCCCCAGGGGGCGGATTTACTAACTATGGCTACACCTTC
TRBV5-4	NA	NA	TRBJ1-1	CASSPRGVDTEAFF	TGTGCCAGCAGCCCTCGGGGAGTAGACACTGAAGCTTTCTTT
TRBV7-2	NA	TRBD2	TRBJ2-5	CASSLGLAGGYQETQYF	TGTGCCAGCAGCTTGGGACTAGCGGGGGGGTACCAAGAGACCCAGTACTTC
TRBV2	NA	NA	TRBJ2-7	CASSEGGSFYEQYF	TGTGCCAGCAGTGAAGGCGGGTCATTCTACGAGCAGTACTTC
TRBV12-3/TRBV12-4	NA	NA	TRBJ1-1	CASSWGGDTEAFF	TGTGCCAGCAGTTGGGGGGGGGACACTGAAGCTTTCTTT
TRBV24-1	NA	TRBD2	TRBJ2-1	CATSDLGTSGGGEQFF	TGTGCCACCAGTGATCTAGGGACTAGCGGGGGGGGTGAGCAGTTCTTC
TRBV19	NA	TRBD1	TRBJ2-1	CASSYQGEGNEQFF	TGTGCCAGTAGTTATCAGGGGGAAGGCAATGAGCAGTTCTTC
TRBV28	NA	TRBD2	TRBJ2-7	CASSLAGRGEQYF	TGTGCCAGCAGTTTAGCAGGGAGGGGCGAGCAGTACTTC
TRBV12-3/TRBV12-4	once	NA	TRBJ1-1	CASSRDINTEAFF	TGTGCCAGCAGCCGGGACATCAACACTGAAGCTTTCTTT
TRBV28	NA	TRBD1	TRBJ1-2	CASRQTGQGAYGYTF	TGTGCCAGCAGGCAGACGGGACAGGGGGCTTATGGCTACACCTTC
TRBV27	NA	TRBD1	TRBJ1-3	CASNLDREVGNTIYF	TGTGCCAGCAACCTTGACAGGGAAGTTGGAAACACCATATATTTT
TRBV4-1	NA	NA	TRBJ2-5	CASSQEDRRETQYF	TGCGCCAGCAGCCAAGAAGACAGAAGAGAGACCCAGTACTTC
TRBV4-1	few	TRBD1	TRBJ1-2	CASSPTPRGDRGDGYTF	TGCGCCAGCAGCCCCACTCCACGGGGAGACAGGGGGGATGGCTACACCTTC
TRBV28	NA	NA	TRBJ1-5	CASSPVRGTEQPQHF	TGTGCCAGCAGTCCTGTGAGGGGGACGGAGCAGCCCCAGCATTTT
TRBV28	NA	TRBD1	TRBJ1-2	CASSFIVTGGRGYTF	TGTGCCAGCAGTTTTATAGTTACAGGGGGCAGGGGCTACACCTTC
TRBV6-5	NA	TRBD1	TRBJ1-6	CASTRQGVNSPLHF	TGTGCCAGCACTAGACAGGGCGTTAATTCACCCCTCCACTTT
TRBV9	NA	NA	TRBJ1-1	CASSPRGDDTEAFF	TGTGCCAGCAGCCCGCGGGGCGATGACACTGAAGCTTTCTTT
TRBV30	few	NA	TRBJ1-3	CAWTPGGGEGNTIYF	TGTGCCTGGACCCCAGGAGGGGGGGAGGGAAACACCATATATTTT
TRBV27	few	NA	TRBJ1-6	CASSSTGSSYNSPLHF	TGTGCCAGCAGTTCTACAGGGAGCTCCTATAATTCACCCCTCCACTTT
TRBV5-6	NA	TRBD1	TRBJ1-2	CASSRGTVPYGYTF	TGTGCCAGCAGCCGGGGGACAGTCCCCTATGGCTACACCTTC
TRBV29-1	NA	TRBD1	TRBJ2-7	CSVGGQGYEQYF	TGCAGCGTTGGGGGACAGGGGTACGAGCAGTACTTC
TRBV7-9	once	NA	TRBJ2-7	CASSPKSALGLDEQYF	TGTGCCAGCAGCCCCAAGTCTGCGCTCGGGTTGGACGAGCAGTACTTC
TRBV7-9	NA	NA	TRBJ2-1	CASSSQGEWRDNEQFF	TGTGCCAGCAGCTCCCAGGGGGAATGGAGGGACAATGAGCAGTTCTTC
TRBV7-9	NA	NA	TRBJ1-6	CASSPGGDFTPLHF	TGTGCCAGCAGCCCTGGAGGCGACTTTACACCCCTCCACTTT
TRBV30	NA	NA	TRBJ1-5	CAWSSGLTSDSNQPQHF	TGTGCCTGGAGTTCCGGACTGACCTCGGATAGCAATCAGCCCCAGCATTTT
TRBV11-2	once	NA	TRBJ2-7	CASSLDQDAGLFEQYF	TGTGCCAGCAGCTTAGATCAGGATGCGGGGCTCTTCGAGCAGTACTTC
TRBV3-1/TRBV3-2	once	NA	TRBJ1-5	CASSQGPSNQPQHF	TGTGCCAGCAGCCAAGGGCCTAGCAATCAGCCCCAGCATTTT
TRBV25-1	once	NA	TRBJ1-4	CASSENSSNEKLFF	TGTGCCAGCAGTGAAAACAGTTCTAATGAAAAACTGTTTTTT
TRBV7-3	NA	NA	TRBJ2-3	CASGLAITDTQYF	TGTGCCAGCGGGCTAGCGATCACAGATACGCAGTATTTT
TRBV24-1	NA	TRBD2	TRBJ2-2	CATSDTSGGKVTGELFF	TGTGCCACCAGTGATACCTCGGGGGGGAAAGTCACCGGGGAGCTGTTTTTT